This T cell receptor (beta chain) was captured in a study of T cell changes during pregnancy in multiple sclerosis. This CDR3 contains 20 residues. V was shortened by 3 bases and J by 5 bases, with 30 bases between the two germline ends. Germline-derived CDR1 and CDR2 are MGHRA and YSYEKL. Libraries were prepared by immunoSEQ multiplex PCR; TCRdb keeps only in-frame clonotypes and omits some of them. Of about 55,000 clones in the sample, less than 95% were seen once. The source of this sequence is a female donor with multiple sclerosis, enrolled in a pregnancy study. The sequenced sample was CD8+ T cells from peripheral blood mononuclear cells, obtained after pregnancy. J is TRBJ2-3 and V is TRBV4-1; possible D gene TRBD2, 6 bases. CDR3 region: CASSHESPVSGGTAIDTQYF. The CDR3 region has the DNA TGCGCCAGCAGCCACGAGAGTCCTGTAAGTGGCGGGACGGCGATAGATACGCAGTATTTT.